These 31 T cell receptor beta chains originate from one sample sequenced in a study of tumor-infiltrating lymphocytes in primary liver carcinoma. Unsorted bulk tissue of about 17-32 mg yielded co-extracted RNA and DNA. With a constant-region primer, TCR beta cDNA was made from around 520 ng of total RNA. What produced the TCR beta libraries was three nested multiplex PCR rounds using slightly modified ARM-PCR. Primers for the first two PCR rounds were TRBV1-TRBV30 forward primers and a C-beta reverse primer (approximately 9 cycles per round). Via MiXCR, TCRdb re-called the multiplex PCR reads, giving one row per CDR3 protein. The top ten hold 25% of the sample, which has more than 50,000 distinct CDR3 sequences, around three quarters seen once. Sequencing was performed on liver tumor tissue from sampling region 2. This sample's subset: tumor region T2, inferior pole. The source of these receptors is a man aged 40-49 years with primary liver carcinoma and hepatitis B virus infection.

This chain joins TRBV4-1 and TRBJ1-2, with D hard to call. CDR1 is MGHRA and CDR2 is YSYEKL in the germline V gene. The V and J ends lost 1 base and 2 bases respectively, with 14 bases between them. The CDR3 is 16 residues long. The CDR3, as DNA: TGCGCCAGCAGCCAAGGCTCCCCGACACCCAACTATGGCTACACCTTC. Amino acid sequence: CASSQGSPTPNYGYTF.

V and J are TRBV12-3 or TRBV12-4 and TRBJ2-7; D unclear. This CDR3 region has 12 residues. The V end was cut by 8 bases, the J end by 2 bases, with 10 bases between. The CDR3 spells CASHGGAYEQYF. The CDR3 region has the DNA TGTGCCAGCCACGGTGGGGCCTACGAGCAGTACTTC.

Concerning this clonotype itself: This may be a read error: a much more frequent sequence differs by one nucleotide. This chain links TRBV6-5 with TRBJ2-1; 8 bases align to TRBD2. The CDR3 totals 15 residues. In germline, CDR1 is MNHEY, CDR2 SVGAGI. J lost 9 bases, V lost 0 bases, and 7 bases had no gene match. In DNA, the CDR3 is TGTGCCAGCAGTTACTCGGGGCGGGGGGCCAGTGAGCAGTTCTTC. Protein sequence: CASSYSGRGASEQFF.

Note on this clonotype: The junction departs from germline at one end; a sequencing error may be responsible. The gene calls are TRBV11-2 and TRBJ1-2, with D perhaps matching TRBD1 (5 bases). CDR3 length: 13 amino acids. In germline, CDR1 is SGHAT, CDR2 FQNNGV. The CDR3 protein is CASSLEGNCDYTF. The CDR3 DNA reads TGCGCCAGCAGTTTAGAGGGGAACTGTGACTACACCTTC.

Regarding this clonotype: A junction boundary mismatches the germline segment, possibly from a read error. The genes are TRBV30 and TRBJ2-5; D perhaps matches TRBD2 (6 bases). Per the germline V gene, CDR1 is GTSNPN and CDR2 is SVGIG (reference sequence). This CDR3 has 14 amino acids. The DNA for the CDR3 is TGTGCCTGGAGCCGGGGAGAACCCCGGGAGACACAGTGCTTC. This translates into CAWSRGEPRETQCF.

Notes on this clonotype: A much larger clone is a single base away; this may be a read error. The chain recombines TRBV5-1 with TRBJ2-2; 8 positions match TRBD2. Germline CDR1 and CDR2: SGHRS and YFSETQ. The CDR3 is 16 residues long. With V trimmed by 3 bases and J by 9 bases, 13 bases remained unmatched. The CDR3 loop reads CASSSDGRDLSWELFF. The CDR3 coding sequence is TGCGCCAGCAGCTCCGACGGGAGGGATTTGTCCTGGGAGCTGTTTTTT.

V gene TRBV25-1 combines with J gene TRBJ2-7; D not certain. V was trimmed by 4 bases and J by 2 bases, leaving 3 bases between them. The CDR3 contains 11 residues. The germline V gene encodes CDR1 MGHDK and CDR2 SYGVNS. The CDR3 here is CASSGTYEQYF. CDR3 nucleotides: TGTGCCAGCAGTGGGACCTACGAGCAGTACTTC.

To note about this clonotype: A much larger clone lies a single base off, so this may be a read error. The rearrangement joins TRBV5-6 to TRBJ2-7; D gene ambiguous. CDR1 is SGHDT and CDR2 is YYEEEE in the germline V gene. This CDR3 spans 11 amino acids. CDR3 sequence reads: CPSSLGREQYF. CDR3 DNA sequence: TGTCCCAGCAGCTTGGGTAGGGAGCAGTACTTC.

A remark on this clonotype: In this CDR3 the conserved last residue, phenylalanine or tryptophan, is missing, so a read error is likely. No DNA is shown, since the ends of the CDR3 on it are uncertain; the CDR3 is the one TCRdb lists. The chain has TRBV10-3 and TRBJ2-7. Germline-derived CDR1 and CDR2 are ENHRY and SYGVKD. Both ends counted, the CDR3 spans 14 residues. This chain's CDR3 is CAISERGKEDERYS.

In the case of this clonotype: A read error may account for a junction end that differs from germline. The chain joins TRBV5-1 to TRBJ1-2; no reliable D call. The CDR3 runs to 13 residues. CDR1 SGHRS and CDR2 YFSETQ come from the germline V gene. CDR3 in amino acids: CAGSFGGNYGYIF. Here the CDR3 DNA reads TGCGCCGGCAGCTTCGGTGGAAACTATGGCTACATCTTC.

Turning to this clonotype: One junction end disagrees with the germline gene, perhaps due to a read error. The V and J genes are TRBV4-1 and TRBJ2-3, with 14 bases that match TRBD2. CDR1 and CDR2 from the germline V gene are MGHRA and YSYEKL. The CDR3 covers 15 residues. CDR3 in DNA: TGCGCCAACAGCCTCACCGGGACTAGCGGGGGCACGCAGTATTTT. It yields the protein CANSLTGTSGGTQYF.

V is TRBV30 and J is TRBJ2-3; no clear D gene. V lost 5 bases and J lost 7, with 16 bases in between. This CDR3 spans 13 amino acids. Germline loops: CDR1 GTSNPN, CDR2 SVGIG (reference sequence). CDR3 coding DNA: TGTGCCTGGGGTTCCCTATCCCCACATACGCAGTATTTT. Residues: CAWGSLSPHTQYF.

Notes on this clonotype: Given the absence of the conserved phenylalanine or tryptophan at the CDR3 end, a read error is likely. This chain links TRBV4-1 with TRBJ2-1; tentative D call: TRBD2 (5 bases). Per the germline V gene, CDR1 is MGHRA and CDR2 is YSYEKL. The CDR3 has 18 amino acids. The CDR3 loop is CASSQEWLAGGSYNEQFS. The CDR3 nucleotides read TGCGCCAGTAGCCAAGAGTGGTTGGCAGGAGGCTCCTACAATGAGCAGTTCTCC.

As for this clonotype: Germline is not matched at one junction end, which may reflect a read error. The V call is TRBV4-1, the J call TRBJ2-1, with TRBD2 matching over 11 bases. The germline CDR1 and CDR2 sequences are MGHRA and YSYEKL. The CDR3 sequence is 16 residues long. CDR3 sequence reads: CAISQSGLAAGNEQLF. The CDR3 coding sequence is TGCGCCATCAGCCAGTCGGGACTAGCGGCGGGTAATGAGCAGTTGTTC.

This clonotype has a count of ten or more. This rearrangement joins TRBV29-1 to TRBJ2-1, with D possibly TRBD1 on 8 matching bases. Between the trimmed V and J ends, which lost 1 base and 6 bases, there was a span of 25 bases. The CDR3 loop spans 18 amino acids. Looked up from germline, CDR1 is SQVTM and CDR2 is ANQGSEA. The CDR3 protein is CSVEGGGWAGGRSNEQFF. The CDR3 nucleotides read TGCAGCGTTGAAGGGGGGGGTTGGGCAGGGGGCCGTTCCAATGAGCAGTTCTTC.

CDR3 sequence (DNA): TGTGCCAGCAGCCCTGGGCTTAGCGGGACCTACGAGCAGTACTTC. It encodes CASSPGLSGTYEQYF. The rearrangement uses TRBV11-2 and TRBJ2-7; 8 nucleotides align to TRBD2. Unmatched junction bases numbered 8, after V lost 5 bases and J lost 2 bases. The germline gives CDR1 SGHAT, CDR2 FQNNGV. CDR3 length: 15 amino acids.

This clonotype was picked up a small number of times. This chain joins TRBV28 and TRBJ1-6; the D is unclear. V lost 8 bases, J lost 7 bases, and 12 bases lay in between. This CDR3 is built from 13 residues. Germline assignment: CDR1 MDHEN and CDR2 SYDVKM. CDR3 sequence reads: CASGSGRNSPLHF. CDR3 nucleotides: TGTGCCAGCGGTTCGGGTCGGAATTCACCCCTCCACTTT.

This clonotype has a single count. This clone may be a read error of a much larger clone one base away. The V and J genes are TRBV7-9 and TRBJ1-4; the D is unclear. CDR3 length equals 14 residues. Germline-derived CDR1 and CDR2 are SEHNR and FQNEAQ (reference sequence). Trimming left V 3 bases short and J 5 bases short, with 10 bases between. The CDR3, as DNA: TGTGCCAGCAGCTTGTCCAATGTAAATGAAAAACTGTTTTTT. Translated, it gives CASSLSNVNEKLFF.

The chain couples TRBV29-1 to TRBJ2-7; 8 bases are shared with TRBD1. J gave up 5 bases and V 1 base, and 13 bases lay outside the gene matches. CDR1 and CDR2 from the germline V gene are SQVTM and ANQGSEA. The CDR3 consists of 16 residues. CDR3 in amino acids: CSVEVQQTGVSHEQYF. In DNA, the CDR3 is TGCAGCGTTGAAGTACAACAGACAGGGGTGTCCCACGAGCAGTACTTC.

The chain has TRBV29-1 and TRBJ1-2; 11 positions match TRBD1. The CDR3 consists of 15 residues. CDR1 is SQVTM and CDR2 is ANQGSEA in the germline V gene. V lost 6 bases, J lost 4 bases, and 10 bases stayed unmatched. DNA of the CDR3: TGCAGCGTAGCCGGGACAGGGGGTGTTGCCTATGGCTACACCTTC. Translating it yields CSVAGTGGVAYGYTF. The full variable domain, its missing parts supplied by reference TRBV29-1 and TRBJ1-2, is SAVISQKPSRDICQRGTSLTIQCQVDSQVTMMFWYRQQPGQSLTLIATANQGSEATYESGFVIDKFPISRPNLTFSTLTVSNMSPEDSSIYLCSVAGTGGVAYGYTFGSGTRLTVV.

A remark on this clonotype: An end of the junction differs from the germline gene, which may be a read error. This rearrangement joins TRBV10-3 to TRBJ1-1; TRBD1 matches 7 bases. This CDR3 has 14 residues. In germline, CDR1 is ENHRY, CDR2 SYGVKD. DNA for the CDR3: TGTACCATCAGGGGTGACAGGGCGAACACTGAAGTTTTCTTT. It encodes CTIRGDRANTEVFF.

This clonotype showed up just a few times. This may be a read error, as it is one base from a much larger clone. The V call is TRBV5-1, the J call TRBJ2-7, with a weak D call TRBD2 (6 bases). CDR3 size: 16 residues. Germline loops: CDR1 SGHRS, CDR2 YFSETQ. For the CDR3, the DNA is TGCGCCAGCAGCTCCATTCGGGACTCCGGCTCCTACGGGCAGTACTTC. Amino acid sequence: CASSSIRDSGSYGQYF.

A word on this clonotype: The junction differs from germline at one of its ends, possibly a read error. The V and J genes are TRBV13 and TRBJ2-1, with TRBD1 matching over 10 bases. The germline V gene has CDR1 PRHDT and CDR2 FYEKMQ (reference sequence). The CDR3 totals 11 residues. The CDR3 nucleotides read TGTGCCGGCAACATAGGACAGGGGGGGACCTTC. Its translation is CAGNIGQGGTF.

This clonotype was seen a few times. The chain has TRBV6-1 and TRBJ2-7; D may correspond to TRBD1 or TRBD2 (5 bases each). Trimming shortened V by 5 bases and J by 10 bases, and 30 bases separated the two germline ends. The germline CDR1 and CDR2 sequences are MNHNS and SASEGT. CDR3 size: 17 residues. CDR3 DNA sequence: TGTGCCAGCAGTCCGGGATACGCAGGACCGGGACCAAGGGAACAGTACTTC. Translating it yields CASSPGYAGPGPREQYF.

About this clonotype: Because it lacks the conserved phenylalanine or tryptophan at the end, this CDR3 is likely a read error. The genes are TRBV11-2 and TRBJ2-7; D unclear. V was clipped by 7 bases and J by 7 bases, with 17 bases between them. The CDR3 runs to 13 residues. CDR1 is SGHAT, CDR2 FQNNGV, per germline. For the CDR3, the DNA is TGTGCCAGCACCACTTCTTACGTATCGGAGCAGTACTTA. Its protein product is CASTTSYVSEQYL.

To note about this clonotype: A read error may produce the germline difference seen at one junction end. The chain has TRBV5-8 and TRBJ2-1; D perhaps matches TRBD1 (6 bases). The CDR3 has 16 amino acids. Per the germline V gene, CDR1 is SGHTS and CDR2 is YDEGEE. The CDR3 spells CARTLGAGGSYNEQFF. The CDR3 DNA follows: TGTGCCAGGACCTTGGGGGCTGGGGGCTCCTATAATGAGCAGTTCTTC.

This chain uses TRBV6-5 with TRBJ2-2; D is undetermined. The CDR3 sequence is 15 residues long. CDR1 and CDR2 from the germline V gene are MNHEY and SVGAGI. Trimming stripped 0 bases from V and 6 bases from J, with 11 bases between. CDR3 nucleotide sequence: TGTGCCAGCAGTTACTCAAATTCAGTGGCCGGGGAGCTGTTTTTT. Translating it yields CASSYSNSVAGELFF.

J is TRBJ2-7 and V is TRBV12-3 or TRBV12-4; D not resolved. Between the trimmed V and J ends, which lost 2 bases and 0 bases, there was a span of 17 bases. The CDR3 is 17 amino acids. The CDR3 sequence: CASSLPRDSGSSYEQYF. The DNA of the CDR3 is TGTGCCAGCAGTTTACCTAGGGATAGTGGAAGCTCCTACGAGCAGTACTTC.

About this clonotype itself: Germline and junction disagree at one end, which may indicate a read error. The chain links TRBV12-3 or TRBV12-4 to TRBJ2-7, with TRBD1 identical over 8 bases. The CDR3 consists of 13 residues. CDR3 DNA: TGTGCCAGCAGTAGGACAGGGTTCCACGAGCAGTATTTC. Encoded protein: CASSRTGFHEQYF.

The chain combines TRBV6-2 or TRBV6-3 with TRBJ1-1, with a weak D call TRBD1 (5 bases). Germline V gene sequence: CDR1 MNHEY, CDR2 SVGEGT. V was clipped by 6 bases and J by 5 bases, with 19 bases between them. The CDR3 runs to 15 residues. Here the CDR3 DNA reads TGTGCCAGCAGCCTGGCAGGGAGCTCGCGGACTGAAGCTTTCTTT. Translated, it gives CASSLAGSSRTEAFF.

The V gene is TRBV7-3, the J gene TRBJ2-2; no clear D gene. Germline CDR1 SGHTA, CDR2 FQGTGA. This CDR3 spans 14 amino acids. Trimming shortened V by 5 bases and J by 3 bases, and 10 bases separated the two germline ends. The CDR3 loop reads CASSTDGYTGELFF. In nucleotides, the CDR3 is TGTGCCAGCAGCACGGACGGTTACACCGGGGAGCTGTTTTTT.